The 20 T cell receptor beta chains listed next were all sequenced from one sample in a study of radiation and T cells in renal cell carcinoma. Only in-frame clones appear in the TCRdb table, and some are missing; sequencing was by immunoSEQ multiplex PCR. The table lists 130,000 to 150,000 clones, 70% to 90% of them singletons. Time point indicated: baseline pretreatment blood. Treatment meaning: 15 Gy SBRT to primary tumor, nephrectomy 4 weeks later. Here the sequenced sample was blood, taken from a patient whose treatment included radiotherapy and nephrectomy. These receptors were collected from a woman in her forties or fifties with renal cell carcinoma.

The chain carries TRBV6-1 and TRBJ2-2, with D unclear. CDR1 is MNHNS and CDR2 is SASEGT in the germline V gene. Deletions cut 3 bases from V and 1 base from J, with 6 bases between. The CDR3 is 14 amino acids. In DNA form, the CDR3 reads TGTGCCAGCAGTGAGTGGCAGAACACCGGGGAGCTGTTTTTT. It encodes CASSEWQNTGELFF.

This chain links TRBV6-6 with TRBJ2-5, with 9 positions matching TRBD2. The CDR3 spans 15 residues. Germline-derived CDR1 and CDR2 are MNHNY and SVGAGI (reference sequence). Unmatched junction bases numbered 8, after V lost 5 bases and J lost 4 bases. In DNA form, the CDR3 reads TGTGCCAGCAGTAATAGAGCGGGGGGCCGAGAGACCCAGTACTTC. This translates into CASSNRAGGRETQYF.

This chain connects TRBV6-6 to TRBJ1-1; D uncertain. In germline, CDR1 is MNHNY, CDR2 SVGAGI (reference sequence). The length of the CDR3 is 15 residues. V was cut by 0 bases and J by 5 bases, with 13 bases left in between. This CDR3 reads CASSYSSQERTEAFF. The CDR3 DNA reads TGTGCCAGCAGTTACTCGTCCCAGGAACGGACTGAAGCTTTCTTT.

This chain joins TRBV5-1 and TRBJ2-1; 7 nucleotides match TRBD1. Germline-derived CDR1 and CDR2 are SGHRS and YFSETQ. V trimming: 4 bases; J trimming: 6 bases; junction bases outside the gene matches: 4. The CDR3 consists of 13 residues. The CDR3 DNA follows: TGCGCCAGCAGCGCCGGGGACAGCAATGAGCAGTTCTTC. Protein: CASSAGDSNEQFF.

In this sample, this clone turned up once. The chain combines TRBV18 with TRBJ2-7; maybe TRBD1 (5 bases). CDR1 and CDR2 (germline): KGHSH, LQKENI. The CDR3 is made up of 14 amino acids. V dropped 3 bases and J dropped 3 bases, with 12 bases sitting between them. In nucleotides, the CDR3 is TGTGCCAGCTCACCTAAAAGGGGATTCTACGAGCAGTACTTC. As protein: CASSPKRGFYEQYF.

The chain joins TRBV19 to TRBJ1-3; D is unclear. The germline V gene has CDR1 LNHDA and CDR2 SQIVND (reference sequence). Trimming took 2 bases from V and 4 from J, leaving 3 bases between them. The CDR3 is 12 residues long. DNA for the CDR3: TGTGCCAGTAGTATAATGGGAAACACCATATATTTT. It yields the protein CASSIMGNTIYF.

The rearrangement links TRBV28 to TRBJ2-5; 12 positions agree with TRBD2. The CDR3 is made up of 16 amino acids. After removal of 4 bases from V and 7 bases from J, the junction contained 10 bases not matched to a gene. The V gene's germline CDR1 is MDHEN and CDR2 SYDVKM. The CDR3 loop is CASSSLTSGGAGTQYF. The CDR3 region has the DNA TGTGCCAGCAGTTCCCTGACTAGCGGGGGTGCGGGGACCCAGTACTTC.

The chain carries TRBV5-4 and TRBJ1-6, with 9 bases that match TRBD1. Per germline, CDR1 SGHNT and CDR2 YYREEE (reference sequence). The ends lost 3 bases at V and 5 bases at J; junction bases unmatched: 9. The CDR3 is 17 residues long. The DNA of the CDR3 is TGTGCCAGCAGCTCCGGGACAGGGCCTTTTAATAATTCACCCCTCCACTTT. This codes for CASSSGTGPFNNSPLHF.

In this sample, this clone turned up once. The chain uses TRBV25-1 and TRBJ1-2; D is uncertain. CDR3 length equals 12 residues. V lost 6 bases and J 2 bases, leaving 7 bases between the germline ends. Germline CDR1 and CDR2: MGHDK and SYGVNS. The CDR3 nucleotides read TGTGCCAGCAGATCGGGGAACTATGGCTACACCTTC. This sequence encodes CASRSGNYGYTF.

V and J are TRBV5-1 and TRBJ2-7; TRBD1 might be the D (5 bases). CDR1 SGHRS and CDR2 YFSETQ come from the germline V gene. The CDR3 is 16 amino acids. The V gene lost 4 bases and the J gene lost 4 bases, with 21 bases spanning the gap. CDR3 residues: CASSATLSGGAYEQYF. The CDR3 DNA follows: TGCGCCAGCAGCGCGACCCTTTCTGGTGGGGCTTACGAGCAGTACTTC.

This chain uses TRBV30 with TRBJ2-7, with 9 bases that match TRBD1. Germline CDR1 reads GTSNPN; CDR2 reads SVGIG (reference sequence). V shed 3 bases, J shed 2 bases, and the junction held 14 bases outside the gene matches. This CDR3 has 17 amino acids. The CDR3 bases are TGTGCCTGGAGCGCACACCTCCTCCGGACAGGGGCCTACGAGCAGTACTTC. Translation: CAWSAHLLRTGAYEQYF.

The chain carries TRBV7-9 and TRBJ1-1, with unresolved D. The CDR3 loop spans 16 amino acids. CDR1 is SEHNR, CDR2 FQNEAQ, per germline (reference sequence). V dropped 0 bases and J dropped 6 bases, with 17 bases sitting between them. Here the CDR3 reads CASSLAEGFTRAEAFF. CDR3 coding DNA: TGTGCCAGCAGCTTAGCGGAGGGATTTACTCGGGCTGAAGCTTTCTTT.

This sequence joins TRBV7-8 and TRBJ2-3; 8 bases fit TRBD1. CDR1 is SGHVS and CDR2 is FQNEAQ in the germline V gene. V lost 5 bases to trimming and J lost 2 bases; unmatched junction nucleotides: 6. The CDR3 runs 15 residues. CDR3 amino acids: CASSARTGPTDTQYF. CDR3 sequence (DNA): TGTGCCAGCAGCGCGAGGACAGGGCCCACAGATACGCAGTATTTT.

The chain links TRBV19 to TRBJ1-4; D gene ambiguous. V dropped 3 bases and J dropped 0 bases, with 11 bases sitting between them. Germline-derived CDR1 and CDR2 are LNHDA and SQIVND (reference sequence). CDR3 length equals 16 residues. The CDR3 sequence: CASSMDARTTNEKLFF. The CDR3 bases are TGTGCCAGTAGTATGGACGCTCGCACAACTAATGAAAAACTGTTTTTT.

V gene TRBV7-2 combines with J gene TRBJ1-2; TRBD1 is a possible D gene (6 bases). The CDR3 runs to 15 residues. Germline V gene lookup returns CDR1 SGHTA and CDR2 FQGNSA. The V gene lost 4 bases and the J gene lost 1 base, with 13 bases spanning the gap. The CDR3 loop is CASSSARTVNYGYTF. In nucleotides, the CDR3 is TGTGCCAGCAGCTCAGCGAGGACAGTTAACTATGGCTACACCTTC.

The chain joins TRBV18 to TRBJ1-1; 7 bases are shared with TRBD1. This CDR3 region has 15 residues. Germline assignment: CDR1 KGHSH and CDR2 LQKENI. The ends lost 3 bases at V and 4 bases at J; junction bases unmatched: 8. Here the CDR3 reads CASSPGDSRSTEAFF. The CDR3 nucleotides are TGTGCCAGCTCACCGGGGGACAGTAGGTCCACTGAAGCTTTCTTT.

The gene calls are TRBV19 and TRBJ2-5; 8 nucleotides line up with TRBD1. Germline V gene data show CDR1 as LNHDA and CDR2 as SQIVND (reference sequence). CDR3 size: 14 residues. Trimming removed 4 bases from V and 2 bases from J; junction bases left unmatched: 3. The CDR3 here is CASSTDRAQETQYF. The CDR3 DNA is TGTGCCAGTAGTACGGACAGGGCTCAAGAGACCCAGTACTTC.

The chain carries TRBV14 and TRBJ1-6, with no clear D. The CDR3 loop spans 13 amino acids. V dropped 5 bases and J dropped 7 bases, with 9 bases sitting between them. In germline, CDR1 is SGHDN, CDR2 FVKESK. CDR3 amino acids: CASSESGNSPLHF. The CDR3 DNA is TGTGCCAGCAGCGAATCGGGAAATTCACCCCTCCACTTT.

CDR3 nucleotide sequence: TGTGCCAGTATGGGTAGGGGGCGCCGGCCTGAAGCTTTCTTT. Translated: CASMGRGRRPEAFF. This rearrangement joins TRBV19 to TRBJ1-1; 7 positions agree with TRBD1. Germline loops: CDR1 LNHDA, CDR2 SQIVND (reference sequence). This CDR3 comprises 14 residues. With 7 bases clipped from V and 6 bases from J, the junction kept 11 bases outside the gene matches.

This clone has a single count. This sequence joins TRBV5-5 and TRBJ1-1; 10 nucleotides agree with TRBD1. CDR1 is SGHKS and CDR2 is YYEKEE in the germline V gene (reference sequence). The ends lost 3 bases at V and 3 bases at J; junction bases unmatched: 5. This CDR3 spans 15 amino acids. Written as DNA, the CDR3 is TGTGCCAGCAGCTGGACAGGGGGGGACTACACTGAAGCTTTCTTT. Protein sequence: CASSWTGGDYTEAFF.